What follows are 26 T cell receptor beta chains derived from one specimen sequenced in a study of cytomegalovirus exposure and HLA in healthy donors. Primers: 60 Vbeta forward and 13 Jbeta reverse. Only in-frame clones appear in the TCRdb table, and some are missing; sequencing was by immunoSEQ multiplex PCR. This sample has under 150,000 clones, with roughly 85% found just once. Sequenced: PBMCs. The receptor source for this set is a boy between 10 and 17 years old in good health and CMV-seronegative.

The CDR3: CASSETGETEAFF. CDR3 nucleotide sequence: TGTGCCAGCAGCGAAACAGGGGAGACTGAAGCTTTCTTT. This chain connects TRBV9 to TRBJ1-1; 7 bases line up with TRBD1. The trim removed 3 bases at V and 5 bases at J, leaving 4 bases unmatched. The CDR3 extends over 13 amino acids. CDR1 is SGDLS and CDR2 is YYNGEE in the germline V gene.

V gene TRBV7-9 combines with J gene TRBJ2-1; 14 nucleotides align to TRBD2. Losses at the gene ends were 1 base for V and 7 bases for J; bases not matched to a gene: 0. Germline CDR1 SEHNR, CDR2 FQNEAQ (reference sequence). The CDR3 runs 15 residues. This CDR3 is CASSLGLAGGNEQFF. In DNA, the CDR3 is TGTGCCAGCAGCTTAGGACTAGCGGGAGGGAATGAGCAGTTCTTC.

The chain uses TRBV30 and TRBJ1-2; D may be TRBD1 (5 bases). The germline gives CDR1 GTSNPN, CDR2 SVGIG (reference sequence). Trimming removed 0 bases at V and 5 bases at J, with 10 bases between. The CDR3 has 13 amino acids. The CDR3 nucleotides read TGTGCCTGGAGTGTCAGGGTAAAGTATGGCTACACCTTC. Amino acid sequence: CAWSVRVKYGYTF. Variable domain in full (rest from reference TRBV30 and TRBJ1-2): SQTIHQWPATLVQPVGSPLSLECTVEGTSNPNLYWYRQAAGRGLQLLFYSVGIGQISSEVPQNLSASRPQDRQFILSSKKLLLSDSGFYLCAWSVRVKYGYTFGSGTRLTVV.

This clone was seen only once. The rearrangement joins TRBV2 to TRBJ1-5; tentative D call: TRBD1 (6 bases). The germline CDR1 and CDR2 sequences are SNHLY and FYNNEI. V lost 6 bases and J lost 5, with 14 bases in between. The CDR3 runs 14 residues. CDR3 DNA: TGTGCCAGCAGGCCGGACAGCCGCGATCAGCCCCAGCATTTT. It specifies CASRPDSRDQPQHF.

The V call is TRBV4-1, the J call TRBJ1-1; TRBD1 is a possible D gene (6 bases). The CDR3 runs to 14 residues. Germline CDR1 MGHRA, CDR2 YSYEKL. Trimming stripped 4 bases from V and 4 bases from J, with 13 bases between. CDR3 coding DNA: TGCGCCAGCAGCCGGCTTAGCAGGGGCACTGAAGCTTTCTTT. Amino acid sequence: CASSRLSRGTEAFF.

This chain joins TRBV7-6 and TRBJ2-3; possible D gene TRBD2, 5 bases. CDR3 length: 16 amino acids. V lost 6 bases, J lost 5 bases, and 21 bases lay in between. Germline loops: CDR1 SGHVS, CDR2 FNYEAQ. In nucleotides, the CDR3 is TGTGCCAGCAGTCGGGTCTGGGGAGAAGGGAAAGATACGCAGTATTTT. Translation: CASSRVWGEGKDTQYF.

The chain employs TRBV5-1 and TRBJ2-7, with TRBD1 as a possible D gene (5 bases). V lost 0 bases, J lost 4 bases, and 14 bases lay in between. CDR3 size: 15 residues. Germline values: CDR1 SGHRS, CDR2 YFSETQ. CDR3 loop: CASSLERGSEYEQYF. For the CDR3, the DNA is TGCGCCAGCAGCTTGGAAAGGGGCAGCGAGTACGAGCAGTACTTC.

The CDR3 DNA follows: TGCGCCAGCAGCCCTATCCCAAGCTCTGGGGCCAACGTCCTGACTTTC. Residues: CASSPIPSSGANVLTF. The V and J genes are TRBV5-1 and TRBJ2-6; D remains ambiguous. Germline V gene data show CDR1 as SGHRS and CDR2 as YFSETQ. Trimming stripped 4 bases from V and 0 bases from J, with 11 bases between. This CDR3 is built from 16 residues.

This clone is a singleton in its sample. The CDR3 DNA follows: TGTGCCAGCAGTGACAGGGGGCGACTCAATGAGCAGTTCTTC. This codes for CASSDRGRLNEQFF. The rearrangement uses TRBV6-1 and TRBJ2-1; TRBD1 matches 8 bases. The CDR3 loop spans 14 amino acids. The germline V gene has CDR1 MNHNS and CDR2 SASEGT. V lost 3 bases, J lost 6 bases, and 4 bases stayed unmatched.

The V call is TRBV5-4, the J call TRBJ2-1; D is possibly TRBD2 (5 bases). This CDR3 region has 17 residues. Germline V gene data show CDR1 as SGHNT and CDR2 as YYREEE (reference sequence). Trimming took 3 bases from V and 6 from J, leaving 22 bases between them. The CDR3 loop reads CASSSLRLGPEGNEQFF. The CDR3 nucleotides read TGTGCCAGCAGCTCACTGCGCCTTGGGCCCGAGGGCAATGAGCAGTTCTTC.

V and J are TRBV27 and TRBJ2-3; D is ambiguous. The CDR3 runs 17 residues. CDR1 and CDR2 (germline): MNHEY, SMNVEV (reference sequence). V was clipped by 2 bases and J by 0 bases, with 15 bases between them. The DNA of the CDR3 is TGTGCCAGCAGTTTAGCCCCCCGAGGTTTAAGCACAGATACGCAGTATTTT. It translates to CASSLAPRGLSTDTQYF.

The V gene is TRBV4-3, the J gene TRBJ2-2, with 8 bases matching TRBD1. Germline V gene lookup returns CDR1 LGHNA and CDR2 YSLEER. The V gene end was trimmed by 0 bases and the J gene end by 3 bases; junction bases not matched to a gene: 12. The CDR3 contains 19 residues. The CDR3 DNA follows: TGCGCCAGCAGCCAAGATCTTGACAGGGGACGGGGGTACACCGGGGAGCTGTTTTTT. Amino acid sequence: CASSQDLDRGRGYTGELFF.

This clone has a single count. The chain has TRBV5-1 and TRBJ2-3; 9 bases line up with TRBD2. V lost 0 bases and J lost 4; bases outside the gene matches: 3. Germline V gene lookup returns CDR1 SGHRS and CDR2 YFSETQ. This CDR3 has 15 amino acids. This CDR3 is CASSLVVAGADTQYF. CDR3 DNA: TGCGCCAGCAGCTTGGTAGTAGCGGGAGCAGATACGCAGTATTTT.

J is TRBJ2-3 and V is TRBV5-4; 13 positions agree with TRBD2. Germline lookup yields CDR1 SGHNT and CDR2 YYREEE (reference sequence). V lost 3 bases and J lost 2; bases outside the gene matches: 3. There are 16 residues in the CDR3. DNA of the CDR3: TGTGCCAGCAGCTGGGGACTAGCGGGAACCACAGATACGCAGTATTTT. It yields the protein CASSWGLAGTTDTQYF.

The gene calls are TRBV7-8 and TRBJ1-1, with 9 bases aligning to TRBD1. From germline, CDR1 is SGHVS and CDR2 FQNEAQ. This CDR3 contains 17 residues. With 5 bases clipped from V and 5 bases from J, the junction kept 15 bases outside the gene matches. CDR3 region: CASSPWAGTGRSTEAFF. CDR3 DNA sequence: TGTGCCAGCAGCCCCTGGGCCGGGACAGGGCGGTCGACTGAAGCTTTCTTT.

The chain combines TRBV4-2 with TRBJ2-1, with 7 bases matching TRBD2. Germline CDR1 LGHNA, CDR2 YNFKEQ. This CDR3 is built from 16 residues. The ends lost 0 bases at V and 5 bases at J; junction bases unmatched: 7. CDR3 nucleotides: TGTGCCAGCAGCCAAGAGGGCGGGAGTAGCCACAATGAGCAGTTCTTC. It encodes CASSQEGGSSHNEQFF.

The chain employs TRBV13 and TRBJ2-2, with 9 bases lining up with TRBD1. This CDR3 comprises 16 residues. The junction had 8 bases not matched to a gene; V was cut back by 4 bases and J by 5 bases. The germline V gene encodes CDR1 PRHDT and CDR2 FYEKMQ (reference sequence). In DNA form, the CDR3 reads TGTGCCAGCAGCTCGAGACAGGGGGGGTCTACCGGGGAGCTGTTTTTT. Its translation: CASSSRQGGSTGELFF.

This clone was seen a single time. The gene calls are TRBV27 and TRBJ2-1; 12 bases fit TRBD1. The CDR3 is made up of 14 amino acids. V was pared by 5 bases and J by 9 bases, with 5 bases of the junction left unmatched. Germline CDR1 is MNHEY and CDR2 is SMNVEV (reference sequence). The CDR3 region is CASSRDRGLGEQFF. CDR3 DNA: TGTGCCAGCAGTCGGGACAGGGGGCTCGGTGAGCAGTTCTTC.

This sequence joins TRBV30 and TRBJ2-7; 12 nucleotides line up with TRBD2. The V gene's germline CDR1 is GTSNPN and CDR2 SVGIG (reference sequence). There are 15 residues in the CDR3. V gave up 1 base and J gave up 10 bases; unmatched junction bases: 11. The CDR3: CAWSGGTGTSGLQYF. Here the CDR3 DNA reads TGTGCCTGGAGTGGAGGGACAGGGACTAGCGGGTTACAGTACTTC.

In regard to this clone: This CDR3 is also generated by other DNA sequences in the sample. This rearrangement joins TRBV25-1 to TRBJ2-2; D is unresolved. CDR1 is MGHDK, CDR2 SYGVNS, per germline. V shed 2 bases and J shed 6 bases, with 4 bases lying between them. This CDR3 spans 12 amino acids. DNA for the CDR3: TGTGCCAGCAGTGAACTCGCCGGGGAGCTGTTTTTT. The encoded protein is CASSELAGELFF. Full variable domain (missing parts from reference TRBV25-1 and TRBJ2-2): EADIYQTPRYLVIGTGKKITLECSQTMGHDKMYWYQQDPGMELHLIHYSYGVNSTEKGDLSSESTVSRIRTEHFPLTLESARPSHTSQYLCASSELAGELFFGEGSRLTVL.

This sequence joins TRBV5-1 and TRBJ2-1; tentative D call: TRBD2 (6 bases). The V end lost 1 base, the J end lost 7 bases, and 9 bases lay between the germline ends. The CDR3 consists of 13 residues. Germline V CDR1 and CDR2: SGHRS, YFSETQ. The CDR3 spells CASSLRERNEQFF. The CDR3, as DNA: TGCGCCAGCAGCTTGCGGGAGCGTAATGAGCAGTTCTTC.

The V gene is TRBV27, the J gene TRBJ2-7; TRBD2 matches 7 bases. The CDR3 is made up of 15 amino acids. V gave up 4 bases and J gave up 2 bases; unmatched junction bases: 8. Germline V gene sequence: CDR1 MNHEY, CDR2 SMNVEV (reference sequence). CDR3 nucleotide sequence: TGTGCCAGCAGTTCACCGGCTGGGAGGGCCTACGAGCAGTACTTC. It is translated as CASSSPAGRAYEQYF.

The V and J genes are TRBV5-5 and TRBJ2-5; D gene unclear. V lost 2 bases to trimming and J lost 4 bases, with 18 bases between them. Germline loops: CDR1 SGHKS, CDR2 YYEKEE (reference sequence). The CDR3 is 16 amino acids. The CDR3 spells CASSFGSKRVLETQYF. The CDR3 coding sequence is TGTGCCAGCAGCTTTGGGTCAAAACGGGTCTTAGAGACCCAGTACTTC.

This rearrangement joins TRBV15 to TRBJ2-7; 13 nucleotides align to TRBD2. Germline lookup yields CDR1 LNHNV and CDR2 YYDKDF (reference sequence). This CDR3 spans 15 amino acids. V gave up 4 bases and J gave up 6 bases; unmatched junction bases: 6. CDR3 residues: CATSTRLAGGLEQYF. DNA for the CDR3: TGTGCCACCAGCACCCGACTAGCGGGAGGTCTCGAGCAGTACTTC. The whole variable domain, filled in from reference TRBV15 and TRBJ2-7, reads DAMVIQNPRYQVTQFGKPVTLSCSQTLNHNVMYWYQQKSSQAPKLLFHYYDKDFNNEADTPDNFQSRRPNTSFCFLDIRSPGLGDTAMYLCATSTRLAGGLEQYFGPGTRLTVT.

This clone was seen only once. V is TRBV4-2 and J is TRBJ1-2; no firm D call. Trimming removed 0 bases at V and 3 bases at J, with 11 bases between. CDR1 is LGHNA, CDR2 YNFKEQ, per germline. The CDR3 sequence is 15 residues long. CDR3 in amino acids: CASSQEPPEDYGYTF. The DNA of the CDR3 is TGTGCCAGCAGCCAAGAACCCCCGGAGGACTATGGCTACACCTTC.

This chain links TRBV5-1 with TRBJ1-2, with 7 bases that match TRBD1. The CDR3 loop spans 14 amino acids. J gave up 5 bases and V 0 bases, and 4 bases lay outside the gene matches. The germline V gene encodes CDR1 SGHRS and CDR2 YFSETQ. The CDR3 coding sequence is TGCGCCAGCAGCTTGGCCATGGGACAGTATGGCTACACCTTC. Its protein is CASSLAMGQYGYTF.